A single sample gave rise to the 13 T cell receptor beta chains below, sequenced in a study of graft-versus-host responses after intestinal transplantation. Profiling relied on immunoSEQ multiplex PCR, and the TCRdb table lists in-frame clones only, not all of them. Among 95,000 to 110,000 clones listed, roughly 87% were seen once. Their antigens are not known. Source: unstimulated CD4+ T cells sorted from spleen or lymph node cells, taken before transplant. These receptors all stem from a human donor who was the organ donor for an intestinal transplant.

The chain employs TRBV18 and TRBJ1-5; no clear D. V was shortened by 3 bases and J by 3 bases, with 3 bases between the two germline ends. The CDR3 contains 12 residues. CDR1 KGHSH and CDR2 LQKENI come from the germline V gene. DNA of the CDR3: TGTGCCAGCTCACCGTTCAATCAGCCCCAGCATTTT. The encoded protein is CASSPFNQPQHF.

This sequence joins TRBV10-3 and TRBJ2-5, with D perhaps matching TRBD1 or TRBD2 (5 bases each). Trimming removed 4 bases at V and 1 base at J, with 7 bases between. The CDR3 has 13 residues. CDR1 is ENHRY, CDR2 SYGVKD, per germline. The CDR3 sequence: CAISGGSQETQYF. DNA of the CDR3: TGTGCCATCAGTGGGGGGTCCCAAGAGACCCAGTACTTC.

The CDR3 sequence: CASAGASGRREQFF. The CDR3 nucleotides are TGTGCCAGCGCCGGGGCTAGCGGGAGGAGGGAGCAGTTCTTC. The genes are TRBV6-5 and TRBJ2-1, with 11 bases matching TRBD2. This CDR3 is built from 14 residues. With V trimmed by 8 bases and J by 10 bases, 10 bases remained unmatched. Germline CDR1 reads MNHEY; CDR2 reads SVGAGI.

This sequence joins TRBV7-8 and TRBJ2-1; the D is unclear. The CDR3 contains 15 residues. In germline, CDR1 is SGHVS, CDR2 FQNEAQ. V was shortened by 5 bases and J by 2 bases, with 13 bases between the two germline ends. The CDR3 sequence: CASSPRQKTYNEQFF. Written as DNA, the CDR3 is TGTGCCAGCAGCCCTCGACAAAAAACCTACAATGAGCAGTTCTTC. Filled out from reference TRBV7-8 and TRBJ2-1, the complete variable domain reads GAGVSQSPRYKVAKRGQDVALRCDPISGHVSLFWYQQALGQGPEFLTYFQNEAQLDKSGLPSDRFFAERPEGSVSTLKIQRTQQEDSAVYLCASSPRQKTYNEQFFGPGTRLTVL.

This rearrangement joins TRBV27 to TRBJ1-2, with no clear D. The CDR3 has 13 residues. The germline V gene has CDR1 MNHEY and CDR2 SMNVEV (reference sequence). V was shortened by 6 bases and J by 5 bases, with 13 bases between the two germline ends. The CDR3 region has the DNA TGTGCCAGCAGAACCCCCGGGTCGTATGGCTACACCTTC. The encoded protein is CASRTPGSYGYTF.

In DNA form, the CDR3 reads TGCGCCAGCAGCCCGAGGGGGGGCTACGAGCAGTACTTC. Translation gives CASSPRGGYEQYF. This chain connects TRBV5-1 to TRBJ2-7; possibly TRBD2 for D (7 bases). The CDR3 length is 13 residues. V was shortened by 4 bases and J by 3 bases, with 11 bases between the two germline ends. Per germline, CDR1 SGHRS and CDR2 YFSETQ.

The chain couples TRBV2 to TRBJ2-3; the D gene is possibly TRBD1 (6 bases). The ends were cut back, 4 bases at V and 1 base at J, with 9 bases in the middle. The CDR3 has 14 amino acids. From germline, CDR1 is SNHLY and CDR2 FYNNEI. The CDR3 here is CASSGGGGTDTQYF. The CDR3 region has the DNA TGTGCCAGCAGTGGAGGGGGAGGCACAGATACGCAGTATTTT.

This chain's CDR3 is CASSFGGLGDTQYF. The CDR3, as DNA: TGTGCCAGCAGCTTCGGGGGGCTTGGAGATACGCAGTATTTT. The J gene is TRBJ2-3, the V gene TRBV7-9; TRBD2 might be the D (7 bases). The germline V and J ends were trimmed by 3 bases and 5 bases, with 12 bases remaining between them. This CDR3 spans 14 amino acids. The germline V gene encodes CDR1 SEHNR and CDR2 FQNEAQ (reference sequence).

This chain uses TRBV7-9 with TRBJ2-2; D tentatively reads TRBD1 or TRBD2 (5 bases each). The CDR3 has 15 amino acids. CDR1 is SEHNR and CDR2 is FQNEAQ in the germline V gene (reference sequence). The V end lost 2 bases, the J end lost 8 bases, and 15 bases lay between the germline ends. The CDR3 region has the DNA TGTGCCAGCAGCTTAACCCGCTCCTGGGGGGGGGAGCTGTTTTTT. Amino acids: CASSLTRSWGGELFF. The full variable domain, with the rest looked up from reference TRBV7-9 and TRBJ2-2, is DTGVSQNPRHKITKRGQNVTFRCDPISEHNRLYWYRQTLGQGPEFLTYFQNEAQLEKSRLLSDRFSAERPKGSFSTLEIQRTEQGDSAMYLCASSLTRSWGGELFFGEGSRLTVL.

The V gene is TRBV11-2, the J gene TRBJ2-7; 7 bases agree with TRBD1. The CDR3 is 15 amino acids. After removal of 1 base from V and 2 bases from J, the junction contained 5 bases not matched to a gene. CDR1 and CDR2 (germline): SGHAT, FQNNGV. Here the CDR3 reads CASSLVERGPYEQYF. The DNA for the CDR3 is TGTGCCAGCAGCTTAGTGGAGAGGGGGCCCTACGAGCAGTACTTC.

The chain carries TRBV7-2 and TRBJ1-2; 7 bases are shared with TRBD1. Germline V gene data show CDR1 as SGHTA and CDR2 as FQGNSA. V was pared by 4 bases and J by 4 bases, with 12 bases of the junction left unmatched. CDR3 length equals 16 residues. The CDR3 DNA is TGTGCCAGCAGCTCTTATGAACAGGGGATCTCCTATGGCTACACCTTC. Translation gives CASSSYEQGISYGYTF. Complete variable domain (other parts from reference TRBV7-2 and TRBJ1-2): GAGVSQSPSNKVTEKGKDVELRCDPISGHTALYWYRQSLGQGLEFLIYFQGNSAPDKSGLPSDRFSAERTGGSVSTLTIQRTQQEDSAVYLCASSSYEQGISYGYTFGSGTRLTVV.

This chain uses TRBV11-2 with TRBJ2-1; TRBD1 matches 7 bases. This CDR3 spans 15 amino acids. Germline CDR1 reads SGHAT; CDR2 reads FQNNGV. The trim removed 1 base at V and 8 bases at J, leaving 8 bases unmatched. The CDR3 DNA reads TGTGCCAGCAGCTTAGTAGACAGGGATTACCATGAGCAGTTCTTC. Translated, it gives CASSLVDRDYHEQFF.

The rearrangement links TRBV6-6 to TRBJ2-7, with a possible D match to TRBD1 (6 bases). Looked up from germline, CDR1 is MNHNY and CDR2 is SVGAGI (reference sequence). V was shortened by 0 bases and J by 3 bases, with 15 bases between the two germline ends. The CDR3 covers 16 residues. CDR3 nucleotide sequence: TGTGCCAGCAGTTACTCGAGATCGGACAGCATCTACGAGCAGTACTTC. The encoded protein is CASSYSRSDSIYEQYF.